These 31 T cell receptor beta chains originate from one sample sequenced in a study of CXCR3-negative and CXCR3-positive naive CD8 T cells. No antigen has been identified for these receptors. In preparing the TRB cDNA libraries, 5' RACE with UMI labels was used. TCRdb reprocessed the 5' RACE reads, with one entry per CDR3 protein and no DNA. Its table lists under 150,000 distinct CDR3 sequences. Study conclusions and caveats: TRB CDR3s were more hydrophobic in CXCR3-positive than in CXCR3-negative naive cells.

Sequences were obtained from naive CXCR3+ CD8+ T cells from blood. Specified subset: CD45RO-CCR7+CD27+CD95- naive CD8+ T cells expressing CXCR3 (TNR3+). The receptors were sampled from a human donor in good health. Some clones in this sample may be carry-over from other donors' samples.

J is TRBJ1-1 and V is TRBV7-6; absent DNA, TCRdb's TRBD1 call cannot be checked. The CDR3 spans 15 residues. Germline V gene data show CDR1 as SGHVS and CDR2 as FNYEAQ. The CDR3 loop reads CASSTSGTGGTEAFF.

The J gene is TRBJ2-7, the V gene TRBV7-2. CDR3 length: 15 amino acids. Germline V gives CDR1 SGHTA, CDR2 FQGNSA. The CDR3 loop is CASSLAVGPSYEQYF.

This chain joins TRBV5-6 and TRBJ2-7. This CDR3 is 12 amino acids long. Germline V lookup: CDR1 SGHDT, CDR2 YYEEEE. CDR3 amino acids: CASSLEPYEQYF.

The rearrangement joins TRBV4-1 to TRBJ2-7; the D gene TCRdb calls, TRBD1, cannot be checked with no DNA. CDR3 length: 15 residues. From germline, CDR1 is MGHRA and CDR2 YSYEKL. The CDR3 region is CASSQGRGRDYEQYF.

The CDR3 here is CACSQELGVVLNTQYF. The rearrangement uses TRBV5-1 and TRBJ2-3; TCRdb's assignment of TRBD2 cannot be checked, as there is no DNA. Germline V gene data show CDR1 as SGHRS and CDR2 as YFSETQ. The CDR3 has 16 amino acids.

The genes are TRBV27 and TRBJ2-7; TCRdb gives TRBD1 as the D gene, but with no DNA this cannot be confirmed. CDR3 length equals 17 residues. CDR1 is MNHEY, CDR2 SMNVEV, per germline (reference sequence). The CDR3 sequence: CASSPLGTGIRVYEQYF.

J is TRBJ2-1 and V is TRBV28; the TCRdb call, TRBD2, lacks DNA for checking. The CDR3 length is 18 residues. Germline-derived CDR1 and CDR2 are MDHEN and SYDVKM. The CDR3 loop reads CASSSGTSGTRSYNEQFF. The variable domain in full, with the rest retrieved from reference TRBV28 and TRBJ2-1, is DVKVTQSSRYLVKRTGEKVFLECVQDMDHENMFWYRQDPGLGLRLIYFSYDVKMKEKGDIPEGYSVSREKKERFSLILESASTNQTSMYLCASSSGTSGTRSYNEQFFGPGTRLTVL.

The chain couples TRBV7-9 to TRBJ2-7; TCRdb's D call, TRBD1, is unchecked because there is no DNA. The V gene's germline CDR1 is SEHNR and CDR2 FQNEAQ (reference sequence). The CDR3 sequence is 14 residues long. The chain's CDR3 is CASAGDRGLYEQYF.

The gene calls are TRBV20-1 and TRBJ1-2. CDR3 length equals 12 residues. Germline V gives CDR1 DFQATT, CDR2 SNEGSKA (reference sequence). This CDR3 reads CSARDREVGYTF.

The chain carries TRBV27 and TRBJ2-7; the TCRdb call, TRBD1, lacks DNA for checking. The CDR3 is made up of 15 amino acids. Germline V CDR1 and CDR2: MNHEY, SMNVEV (reference sequence). This CDR3 is CASSLSGQGNYEQYF.

The chain links TRBV28 to TRBJ2-1; TCRdb reports TRBD2, a call that lacks DNA to check it against. This CDR3 comprises 15 residues. Germline V gene data show CDR1 as MDHEN and CDR2 as SYDVKM. This chain's CDR3 is CASSSRGGLDNEQFF.

J is TRBJ2-7 and V is TRBV6-5; the D gene TCRdb calls, TRBD2, cannot be checked with no DNA. The CDR3 has 19 amino acids. The germline V gene encodes CDR1 MNHEY and CDR2 SVGAGI. The CDR3 protein is CASSYSIGEGMEWSYEQYF.

This chain joins TRBV5-6 and TRBJ1-2. The CDR3 extends over 12 amino acids. Germline V gene sequence: CDR1 SGHDT, CDR2 YYEEEE. Here the CDR3 reads CASSAGNYGYTF.

The V and J genes are TRBV13 and TRBJ1-3; absent DNA, TCRdb's TRBD1 call cannot be checked. Germline V gene lookup returns CDR1 PRHDT and CDR2 FYEKMQ (reference sequence). The CDR3 totals 14 residues. The CDR3 here is CASSPGLHDRAIYF.

This chain joins TRBV15 and TRBJ2-7. This CDR3 contains 14 residues. Germline lookup yields CDR1 LNHNV and CDR2 YYDKDF (reference sequence). The CDR3 sequence: CATSFEAVTHEQYF.

The chain links TRBV19 to TRBJ2-3. This CDR3 comprises 15 residues. Germline V lookup: CDR1 LNHDA, CDR2 SQIVND (reference sequence). The CDR3 sequence is CASRGLVGQTDTQYF. Variable domain in full (rest from reference TRBV19 and TRBJ2-3): DGGITQSPKYLFRKEGQNVTLSCEQNLNHDAMYWYRQDPGQGLRLIYYSQIVNDFQKGDIAEGYSVSREKKESFPLTVTSAQKNPTAFYLCASRGLVGQTDTQYFGPGTRLTVL.

The rearrangement links TRBV7-3 to TRBJ2-1; absent DNA, TCRdb's TRBD1 call cannot be checked. This CDR3 is 15 amino acids long. Germline V gene sequence: CDR1 SGHTA, CDR2 FQGTGA. CDR3: CASSWGQGGDNEQFF.

The chain links TRBV28 to TRBJ2-3; the D call from TCRdb, TRBD2, cannot be confirmed without DNA. The CDR3 has 15 residues. The germline CDR1 and CDR2 sequences are MDHEN and SYDVKM. CDR3 loop: CASSEREGRVDTQYF.

This chain links TRBV29-1 with TRBJ2-7; TCRdb names TRBD2, which stays unverified in the absence of DNA. CDR1 and CDR2 (germline): SQVTM, ANQGSEA. The CDR3 loop spans 14 amino acids. The CDR3 loop is CSGKPEKASYEQYF.

The genes are TRBV28 and TRBJ1-1; checking the TCRdb D call of TRBD1 is not possible without DNA. This CDR3 has 16 residues. The germline V gene has CDR1 MDHEN and CDR2 SYDVKM. The CDR3: CASSPPGTGPNTEAFF. Full variable domain (outside the CDR3, taken from reference TRBV28 and TRBJ1-1): DVKVTQSSRYLVKRTGEKVFLECVQDMDHENMFWYRQDPGLGLRLIYFSYDVKMKEKGDIPEGYSVSREKKERFSLILESASTNQTSMYLCASSPPGTGPNTEAFFGQGTRLTVV.

The rearrangement uses TRBV7-2 and TRBJ2-5; there is no DNA to check the TCRdb D call of TRBD2. This CDR3 is built from 18 residues. Germline loops: CDR1 SGHTA, CDR2 FQGNSA. CDR3 amino acids: CASSLVVLAGGDPETQYF.

This chain joins TRBV5-5 and TRBJ2-7. The germline CDR1 and CDR2 sequences are SGHKS and YYEKEE (reference sequence). The CDR3 contains 16 residues. CDR3 residues: CASSLGPYGDSYEQYF.

The J gene is TRBJ2-7, the V gene TRBV11-2. Germline values: CDR1 SGHAT, CDR2 FQNNGV. The CDR3 is 13 amino acids. CDR3 in amino acids: CASSLEQIYEQYF. Full variable domain (outside the CDR3, taken from reference TRBV11-2 and TRBJ2-7): EAGVAQSPRYKIIEKRQSVAFWCNPISGHATLYWYQQILGQGPKLLIQFQNNGVVDDSQLPKDRFSAERLKGVDSTLKIQPAKLEDSAVYLCASSLEQIYEQYFGPGTRLTVT.

The chain uses TRBV28 and TRBJ2-5; the TCRdb call, TRBD1, lacks DNA for checking. Germline CDR1 reads MDHEN; CDR2 reads SYDVKM. The CDR3 runs 17 residues. Here the CDR3 reads CASSPTVPGAVAETQYF.

CDR3 residues: CASSLTGGGTQYF. The gene calls are TRBV11-2 and TRBJ2-3; as DNA is missing, the TRBD1 call by TCRdb cannot be tested. The germline V gene encodes CDR1 SGHAT and CDR2 FQNNGV. The length of the CDR3 is 13 residues.

The CDR3 sequence is CATSRVSNEQFF. V usage is TRBV15 and J usage is TRBJ2-1. Germline lookup yields CDR1 LNHNV and CDR2 YYDKDF (reference sequence). This CDR3 spans 12 amino acids. Supplemented by reference TRBV15 and TRBJ2-1, the full variable domain reads DAMVIQNPRYQVTQFGKPVTLSCSQTLNHNVMYWYQQKSSQAPKLLFHYYDKDFNNEADTPDNFQSRRPNTSFCFLDIRSPGLGDTAMYLCATSRVSNEQFFGPGTRLTVL.

This rearrangement joins TRBV20-1 to TRBJ2-1; lacking DNA, the TRBD2 call made by TCRdb goes unchecked. CDR1 DFQATT and CDR2 SNEGSKA come from the germline V gene (reference sequence). This CDR3 region has 15 residues. CDR3 region: CSARGLLAGYNEQFF.

The J gene is TRBJ1-1, the V gene TRBV9; with no DNA, the TCRdb D assignment of TRBD1 cannot be verified. This CDR3 region has 18 residues. CDR1 is SGDLS, CDR2 YYNGEE, per germline. Here the CDR3 reads CASSVAPGTVEMNTEAFF.

The chain carries TRBV7-9 and TRBJ2-7; TCRdb selects TRBD1, and the lack of DNA leaves this call unchecked. The CDR3 totals 16 residues. Germline CDR1 and CDR2: SEHNR and FQNEAQ (reference sequence). CDR3 sequence reads: CASSLSFGTGVYEQYF.

The chain joins TRBV4-3 to TRBJ1-6. Germline CDR1 is LGHNA and CDR2 is YSLEER. The CDR3 extends over 20 amino acids. The CDR3 protein is CASSQDFPITINSNNSPLHF.

The chain uses TRBV29-1 and TRBJ1-2; with no DNA, the TCRdb D assignment of TRBD1 cannot be verified. The germline V gene encodes CDR1 SQVTM and CDR2 ANQGSEA. The CDR3 consists of 13 residues. The CDR3 reads CSVRGTNTDGYTF.